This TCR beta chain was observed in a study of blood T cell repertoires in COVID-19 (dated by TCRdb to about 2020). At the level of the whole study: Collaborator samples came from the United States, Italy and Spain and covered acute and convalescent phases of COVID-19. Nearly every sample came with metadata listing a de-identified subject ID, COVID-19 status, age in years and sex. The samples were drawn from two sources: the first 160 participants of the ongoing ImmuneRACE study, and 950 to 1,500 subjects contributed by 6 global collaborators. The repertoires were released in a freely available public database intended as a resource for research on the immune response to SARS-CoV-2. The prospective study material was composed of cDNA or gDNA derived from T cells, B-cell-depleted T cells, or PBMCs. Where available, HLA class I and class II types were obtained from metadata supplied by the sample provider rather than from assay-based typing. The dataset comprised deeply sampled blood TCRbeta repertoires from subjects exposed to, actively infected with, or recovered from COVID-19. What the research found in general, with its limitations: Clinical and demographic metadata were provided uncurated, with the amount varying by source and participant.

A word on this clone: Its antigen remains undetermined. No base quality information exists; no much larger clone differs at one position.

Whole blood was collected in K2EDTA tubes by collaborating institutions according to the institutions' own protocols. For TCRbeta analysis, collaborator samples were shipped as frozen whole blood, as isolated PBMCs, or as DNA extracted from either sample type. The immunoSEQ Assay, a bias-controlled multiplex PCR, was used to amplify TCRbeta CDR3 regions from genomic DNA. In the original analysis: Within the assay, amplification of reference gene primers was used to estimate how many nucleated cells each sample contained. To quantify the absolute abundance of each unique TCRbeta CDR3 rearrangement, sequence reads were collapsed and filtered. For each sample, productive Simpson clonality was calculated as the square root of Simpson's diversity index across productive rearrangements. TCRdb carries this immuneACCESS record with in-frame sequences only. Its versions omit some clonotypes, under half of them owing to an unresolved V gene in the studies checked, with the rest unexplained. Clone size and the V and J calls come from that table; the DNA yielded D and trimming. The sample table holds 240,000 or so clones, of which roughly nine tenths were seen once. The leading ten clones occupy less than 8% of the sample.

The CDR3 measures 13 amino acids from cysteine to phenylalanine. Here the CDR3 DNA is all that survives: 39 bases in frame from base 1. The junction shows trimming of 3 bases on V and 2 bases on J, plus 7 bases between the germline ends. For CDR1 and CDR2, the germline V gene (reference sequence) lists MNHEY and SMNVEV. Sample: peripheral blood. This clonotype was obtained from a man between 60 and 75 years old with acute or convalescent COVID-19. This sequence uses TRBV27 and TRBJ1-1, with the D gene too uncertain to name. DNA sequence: TGTGCCAGCAGTTTCGGTGGTAACACTGAAGCTTTCTTT. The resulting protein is CASSFGGNTEAFF.